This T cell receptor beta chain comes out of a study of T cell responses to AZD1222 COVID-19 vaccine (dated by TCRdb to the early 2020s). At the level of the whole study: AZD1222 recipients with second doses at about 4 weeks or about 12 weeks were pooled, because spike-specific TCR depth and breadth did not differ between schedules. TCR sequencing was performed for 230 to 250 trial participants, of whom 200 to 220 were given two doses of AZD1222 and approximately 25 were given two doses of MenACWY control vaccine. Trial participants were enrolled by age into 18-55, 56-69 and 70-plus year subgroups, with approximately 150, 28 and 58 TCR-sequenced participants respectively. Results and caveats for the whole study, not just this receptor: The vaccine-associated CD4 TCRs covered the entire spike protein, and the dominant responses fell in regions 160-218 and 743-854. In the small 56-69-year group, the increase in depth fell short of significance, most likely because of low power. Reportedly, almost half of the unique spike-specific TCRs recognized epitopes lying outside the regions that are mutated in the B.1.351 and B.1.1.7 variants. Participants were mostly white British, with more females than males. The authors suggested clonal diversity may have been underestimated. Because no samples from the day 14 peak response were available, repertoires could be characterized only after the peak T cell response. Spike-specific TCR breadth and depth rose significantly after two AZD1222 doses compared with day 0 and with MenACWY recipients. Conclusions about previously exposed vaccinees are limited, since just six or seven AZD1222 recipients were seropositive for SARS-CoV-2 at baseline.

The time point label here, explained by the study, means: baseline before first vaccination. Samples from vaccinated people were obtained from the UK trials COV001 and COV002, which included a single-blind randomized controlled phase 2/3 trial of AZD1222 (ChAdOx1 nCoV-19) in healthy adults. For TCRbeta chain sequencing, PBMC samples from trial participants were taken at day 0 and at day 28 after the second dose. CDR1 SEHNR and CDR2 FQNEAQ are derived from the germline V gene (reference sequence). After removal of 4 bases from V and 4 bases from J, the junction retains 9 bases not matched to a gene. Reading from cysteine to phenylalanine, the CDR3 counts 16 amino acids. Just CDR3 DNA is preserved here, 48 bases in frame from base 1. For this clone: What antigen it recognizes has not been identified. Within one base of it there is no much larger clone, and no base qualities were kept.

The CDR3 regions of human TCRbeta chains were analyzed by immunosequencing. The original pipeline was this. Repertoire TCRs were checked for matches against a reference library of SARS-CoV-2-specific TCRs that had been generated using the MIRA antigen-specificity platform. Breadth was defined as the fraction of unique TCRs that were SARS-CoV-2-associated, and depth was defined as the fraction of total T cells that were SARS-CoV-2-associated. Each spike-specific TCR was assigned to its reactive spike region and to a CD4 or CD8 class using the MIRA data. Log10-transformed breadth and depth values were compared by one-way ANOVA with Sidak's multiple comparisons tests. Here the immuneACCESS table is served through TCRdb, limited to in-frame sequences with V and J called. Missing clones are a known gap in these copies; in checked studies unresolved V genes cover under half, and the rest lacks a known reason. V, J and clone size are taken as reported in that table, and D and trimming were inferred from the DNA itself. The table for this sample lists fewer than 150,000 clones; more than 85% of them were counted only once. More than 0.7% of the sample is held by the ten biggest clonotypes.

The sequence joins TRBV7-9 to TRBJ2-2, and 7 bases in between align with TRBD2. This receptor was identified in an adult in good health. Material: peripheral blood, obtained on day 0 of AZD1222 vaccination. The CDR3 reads CASSSSGGSGTGELFF. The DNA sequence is TGTGCCAGCAGCTCGTCGGGGGGATCGGGCACCGGGGAGCTGTTTTTT.